The 25 T cell receptor beta chains presented below share a single source sample, sequenced in a study of blood T cell repertoires in COVID-19. The data were produced by immunoSEQ multiplex PCR, yet TCRdb's version contains in-frame clones alone and is incomplete. The sample lists approximately 240,000 clones; 75% to 85% were seen once. The sequenced sample was peripheral blood. All receptors derive from a human donor in a cohort sampled during active COVID-19.

V and J are TRBV27 and TRBJ1-5, with TRBD1 as a possible D gene (6 bases). Trimming pared 6 bases from V and 9 bases from J, leaving 9 bases between. This CDR3 has 11 amino acids. From germline, CDR1 is MNHEY and CDR2 SMNVEV (reference sequence). CDR3 nucleotide sequence: TGTGCCAGCAGGAGGGGGTGGCCCCAGCATTTT. Translated: CASRRGWPQHF.

The J gene is TRBJ2-2, the V gene TRBV6-1; the D gene is possibly TRBD1 (6 bases). The germline CDR1 and CDR2 sequences are MNHNS and SASEGT. The V end lost 1 base, the J end lost 4 bases, and 13 bases lay between the germline ends. The CDR3 runs to 16 residues. The CDR3 DNA reads TGTGCCAGCAGTGAAGAGCTGGGGGCCAGCACCGGGGAGCTGTTTTTT. Protein: CASSEELGASTGELFF.

For the CDR3, the DNA is TGTGCCAGCAGCTTGCCCCCCGGGGGCAATGAGCAGTTCTTC. It codes for CASSLPPGGNEQFF. V and J are TRBV5-8 and TRBJ2-1, with D perhaps matching TRBD2 (6 bases). The CDR3 is made up of 14 amino acids. Germline V lookup: CDR1 SGHTS, CDR2 YDEGEE. V was shortened by 1 base and J by 6 bases, with 11 bases between the two germline ends.

This clone appeared once. This rearrangement joins TRBV24-1 to TRBJ2-3, with 11 bases fitting TRBD2. This CDR3 spans 16 amino acids. Germline lookup yields CDR1 KGHDR and CDR2 SFDVKD. V gave up 3 bases and J gave up 6 bases; unmatched junction bases: 7. CDR3 in amino acids: CATSDPTSGGLDTQYF. The CDR3 DNA follows: TGTGCCACCAGTGATCCCACTAGCGGGGGCCTGGATACGCAGTATTTT.

The chain employs TRBV5-4 and TRBJ2-3, with D tentatively TRBD1 (7 bases). Trimming removed 1 base from V and 2 bases from J, with 14 bases in between. There are 16 residues in the CDR3. The germline CDR1 and CDR2 sequences are SGHNT and YYREEE (reference sequence). In nucleotides, the CDR3 is TGTGCCAGCAGCTTGCCAGGAGGGGGCCTCACAGATACGCAGTATTTT. Protein: CASSLPGGGLTDTQYF. Complete variable domain (other parts from reference TRBV5-4 and TRBJ2-3): ETGVTQSPTHLIKTRGQQVTLRCSSQSGHNTVSWYQQALGQGPQFIFQYYREEENGRGNFPPRFSGLQFPNYSSELNVNALELDDSALYLCASSLPGGGLTDTQYFGPGTRLTVL.

The chain carries TRBV24-1 and TRBJ2-3; no firm D call. Per the germline V gene, CDR1 is KGHDR and CDR2 is SFDVKD. Trimming took 7 bases from V and 5 from J, leaving 12 bases between them. The CDR3 loop spans 13 amino acids. The CDR3 is CATSLGGQDTQYF. Here the CDR3 DNA reads TGTGCCACCAGCCTTGGCGGCCAAGATACGCAGTATTTT.

The rearrangement joins TRBV24-1 to TRBJ2-1; TRBD2 aligns across 8 bases. The V gene's germline CDR1 is KGHDR and CDR2 SFDVKD. This CDR3 region has 16 residues. V gave up 0 bases and J gave up 2 bases; unmatched junction bases: 2. The CDR3 DNA follows: TGTGCCACCAGTGATTTGCAAGCGGGGGCCTACAATGAGCAGTTCTTC. The encoded protein is CATSDLQAGAYNEQFF.

The J gene is TRBJ1-6, the V gene TRBV19, with 9 bases matching TRBD1. Trimming removed 3 bases from V and 6 bases from J; junction bases left unmatched: 9. Germline V gene data show CDR1 as LNHDA and CDR2 as SQIVND (reference sequence). This CDR3 is built from 17 residues. The DNA of the CDR3 is TGTGCCAGTAGTATGTACGCCGGACAGGGGTCTAATTCACCCCTCCACTTT. Amino acid sequence: CASSMYAGQGSNSPLHF.

This clone was seen once. The CDR3 is CAISRTGDQDSPLHF. The CDR3 nucleotides are TGTGCCATCAGTCGGACAGGGGATCAGGATTCACCCCTCCACTTT. The chain is built from TRBV10-3 and TRBJ1-6; 9 bases agree with TRBD1. The trim removed 5 bases at V and 8 bases at J, leaving 7 bases unmatched. The CDR3 sequence is 15 residues long. Germline CDR1 reads ENHRY; CDR2 reads SYGVKD.

The genes are TRBV23-1 and TRBJ2-1; TRBD2 matches 9 bases. TRBV23-1 falls under the ORF class, with uncertain function. V dropped 0 bases and J dropped 6; count of bases not matched to a gene: 9. CDR3 length: 17 residues. The CDR3 coding sequence is TGCGCCAGCAGTCAATCGTTCCAGCGGGGGGTCGGCAATGAGCAGTTCTTC. Translation gives CASSQSFQRGVGNEQFF.

This chain joins TRBV3-1 (or the pseudogene TRBV3-2) and TRBJ1-2, with unresolved D. Trimming took off 0 bases at V and 3 bases at J, with 8 bases between the two ends. CDR1 and CDR2 from the germline V gene are LGHDT and YNNKEL (reference sequence). The CDR3 is 14 amino acids. This CDR3 is CASSQEVRYYGYTF. The CDR3 region has the DNA TGTGCCAGCAGCCAAGAGGTCAGGTACTATGGCTACACCTTC.

The genes are TRBV6-5 and TRBJ2-7; TRBD1 is a possible D gene (5 bases). This CDR3 comprises 15 residues. Trimming left V 0 bases short and J 2 bases short, with 11 bases between. Germline CDR1 is MNHEY and CDR2 is SVGAGI. The DNA of the CDR3 is TGTGCCAGCAGTTACTCGACAGATCCTCCCTACGAGCAGTACTTC. This sequence encodes CASSYSTDPPYEQYF.

This clone was picked up one time. The CDR3 region is CASSPTGVSNTEAFF. CDR3 nucleotides: TGTGCCAGCTCACCGACCGGAGTTTCAAACACTGAAGCTTTCTTT. This chain connects TRBV18 to TRBJ1-1, with D unresolved. CDR3 size: 15 residues. Trimming took off 3 bases at V and 2 bases at J, with 13 bases between the two ends. Germline V gives CDR1 KGHSH, CDR2 LQKENI. Combining the CDR3 with reference TRBV18 and TRBJ1-1 gives the whole variable domain NAGVMQNPRHLVRRRGQEARLRCSPMKGHSHVYWYRQLPEEGLKFMVYLQKENIIDESGMPKERFSAEFPKEGPSILRIQQVVRGDSAAYFCASSPTGVSNTEAFFGQGTRLTVV.

The chain has TRBV5-5 and TRBJ2-1; 9 nucleotides align to TRBD1. Germline CDR1 reads SGHKS; CDR2 reads YYEKEE (reference sequence). J was trimmed by 6 bases and V by 3 bases; bases with no gene match: 7. The CDR3 sequence is 15 residues long. The CDR3: CASSSQGAFSNEQFF. CDR3 sequence (DNA): TGTGCCAGCAGCTCACAGGGGGCATTTTCCAATGAGCAGTTCTTC.

V usage is TRBV7-9 and J usage is TRBJ2-3, with D perhaps TRBD1 (5 bases). There are 12 residues in the CDR3. Germline V gene lookup returns CDR1 SEHNR and CDR2 FQNEAQ (reference sequence). With 5 bases removed from V and 3 bases from J, the gap between germline ends came to 6 bases. CDR3 nucleotide sequence: TGTGCCAGCAGCCCAGGGACAGATACGCAGTATTTT. It codes for CASSPGTDTQYF.

The V call is TRBV2, the J call TRBJ1-5, with TRBD1 matching 8 bases. The germline V gene encodes CDR1 SNHLY and CDR2 FYNNEI. Trimming took 4 bases from V and 8 from J; bases not matched to a gene: 7. The CDR3 length is 14 residues. The CDR3 reads CASSVQGAEEPQHF. CDR3 coding DNA: TGTGCCAGCAGTGTTCAGGGGGCAGAAGAGCCCCAGCATTTT.

The chain has TRBV5-1 and TRBJ2-7; D unresolved. The CDR3 contains 12 residues. The V gene lost 4 bases and the J gene lost 2 bases, with 7 bases spanning the gap. Germline V gene data show CDR1 as SGHRS and CDR2 as YFSETQ. CDR3 amino acids: CASSRTAYEQYF. The CDR3 DNA reads TGCGCCAGCAGCCGAACGGCCTACGAGCAGTACTTC. Full variable domain (remainder filled in from reference TRBV5-1 and TRBJ2-7): KAGVTQTPRYLIKTRGQQVTLSCSPISGHRSVSWYQQTPGQGLQFLFEYFSETQRNKGNFPGRFSGRQFSNSRSEMNVSTLELGDSALYLCASSRTAYEQYFGPGTRLTVT.

This clone was recorded at least ten times. The chain has TRBV12-3 or TRBV12-4 and TRBJ1-6, with 9 bases aligning to TRBD1. Unmatched junction bases numbered 1, after V lost 5 bases and J lost 8 bases. This CDR3 region has 13 residues. CDR3: CASSRDRDSPLHF. The CDR3, as DNA: TGTGCCAGCAGTAGGGACAGGGATTCACCCCTCCACTTT.

DNA of the CDR3: TGTGCCAGCAGTTTCGACAGATACAATGAGCAGTTCTTC. This encodes CASSFDRYNEQFF. The chain employs TRBV5-4 and TRBJ2-1; D may be TRBD1 (5 bases). Germline values: CDR1 SGHNT, CDR2 YYREEE (reference sequence). The CDR3 consists of 13 residues. With 5 bases removed from V and 4 bases from J, the gap between germline ends came to 10 bases.

The chain joins TRBV19 to TRBJ2-5, with TRBD2 identical over 11 bases. From germline, CDR1 is LNHDA and CDR2 SQIVND (reference sequence). V lost 6 bases to trimming and J lost 3 bases; unmatched junction nucleotides: 6. The CDR3 length is 15 residues. CDR3 DNA: TGTGCCAGTAGCTATAGCGGGGGGGCTGAAGAGACCCAGTACTTC. Amino acids: CASSYSGGAEETQYF.

This chain links TRBV12-5 with TRBJ1-1; D gene ambiguous. CDR3 length: 13 amino acids. Germline lookup yields CDR1 LGHNT and CDR2 FRNRAP. V was pared by 1 base and J by 7 bases, with 10 bases between. CDR3 bases: TGTGCTAGTGGTTTGGCCGGGGTTGTTGAAGCTTTCTTT. This sequence encodes CASGLAGVVEAFF.

Written as DNA, the CDR3 is TGCAGCGGACGAAACCAGGGGATGAACACTGAAGCTTTCTTT. It codes for CSGRNQGMNTEAFF. This rearrangement joins TRBV29-1 to TRBJ1-1, with a possible D match to TRBD1 (6 bases). The V gene lost 7 bases and the J gene lost 0 bases, with 15 bases spanning the gap. Germline V lookup: CDR1 SQVTM, CDR2 ANQGSEA. CDR3 length: 14 amino acids.

The rearrangement links TRBV7-2 to TRBJ1-4; 9 bases agree with TRBD1. Germline loops: CDR1 SGHTA, CDR2 FQGNSA. The CDR3 consists of 16 residues. V was clipped by 1 base and J by 3 bases; unmatched bases: 3. The CDR3 loop reads CASSLGGQGSNEKLFF. The CDR3 nucleotides are TGTGCCAGCAGCTTAGGGGGACAGGGCTCTAATGAAAAACTGTTTTTT.

The CDR3 nucleotides read TGTGCCAGCAGCTTCCGGGACAATGTCTACGAGCAGTACTTC. Translated, it gives CASSFRDNVYEQYF. The chain employs TRBV7-9 and TRBJ2-7, with a possible D match to TRBD1 (6 bases). With 3 bases removed from V and 3 bases from J, the gap between germline ends came to 12 bases. Germline CDR1 SEHNR, CDR2 FQNEAQ (reference sequence). The CDR3 is made up of 14 amino acids.

In this sample, this clone turned up once. V usage is TRBV9 and J usage is TRBJ1-5, with D possibly matching TRBD1 (5 bases). V was shortened by 1 base and J by 3 bases, with 11 bases between the two germline ends. Looked up from germline, CDR1 is SGDLS and CDR2 is YYNGEE. The CDR3 has 15 residues. CDR3 in amino acids: CASSVTDSPNQPQHF. CDR3 bases: TGTGCCAGCAGCGTAACTGACAGTCCCAATCAGCCCCAGCATTTT.